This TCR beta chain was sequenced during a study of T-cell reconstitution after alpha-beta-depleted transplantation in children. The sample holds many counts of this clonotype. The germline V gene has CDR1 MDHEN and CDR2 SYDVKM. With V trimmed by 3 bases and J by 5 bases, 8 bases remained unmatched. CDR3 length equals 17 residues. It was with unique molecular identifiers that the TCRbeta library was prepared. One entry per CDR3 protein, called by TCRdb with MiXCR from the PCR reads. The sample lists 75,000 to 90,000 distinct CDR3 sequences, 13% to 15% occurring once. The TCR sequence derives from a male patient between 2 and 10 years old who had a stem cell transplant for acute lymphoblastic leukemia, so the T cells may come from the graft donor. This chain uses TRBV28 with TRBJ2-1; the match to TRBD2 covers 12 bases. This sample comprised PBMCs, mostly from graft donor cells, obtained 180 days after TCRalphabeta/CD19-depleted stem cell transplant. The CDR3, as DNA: TGTGCCAGCAGTTTGGTACTAGCGGGGGGCCAAGACAATGAGCAGTTCTTC. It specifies CASSLVLAGGQDNEQFF.